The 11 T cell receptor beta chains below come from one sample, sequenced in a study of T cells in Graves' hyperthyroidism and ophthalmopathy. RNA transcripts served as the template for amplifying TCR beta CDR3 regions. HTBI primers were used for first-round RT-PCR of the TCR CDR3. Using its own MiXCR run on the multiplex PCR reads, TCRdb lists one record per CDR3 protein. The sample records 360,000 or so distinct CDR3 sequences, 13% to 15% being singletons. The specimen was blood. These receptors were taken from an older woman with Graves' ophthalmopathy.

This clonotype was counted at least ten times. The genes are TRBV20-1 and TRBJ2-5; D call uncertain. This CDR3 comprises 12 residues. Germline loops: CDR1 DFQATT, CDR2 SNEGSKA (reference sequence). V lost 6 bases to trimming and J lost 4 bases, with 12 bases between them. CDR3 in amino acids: CSAPDLGETQYF. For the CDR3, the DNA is TGCAGTGCGCCTGACCTTGGAGAGACCCAGTACTTC.

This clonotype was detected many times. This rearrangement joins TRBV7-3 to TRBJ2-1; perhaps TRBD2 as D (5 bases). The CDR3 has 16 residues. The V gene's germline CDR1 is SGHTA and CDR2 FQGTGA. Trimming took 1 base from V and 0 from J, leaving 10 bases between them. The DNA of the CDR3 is TGTGCCAGCAGCTTAATGGCGGGCTACTCCTACAATGAGCAGTTCTTC. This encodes CASSLMAGYSYNEQFF.

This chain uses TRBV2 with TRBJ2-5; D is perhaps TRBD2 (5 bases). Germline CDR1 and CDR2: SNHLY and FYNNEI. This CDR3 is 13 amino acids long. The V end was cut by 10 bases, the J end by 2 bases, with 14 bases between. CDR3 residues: CATRVSGQETQYF. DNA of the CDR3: TGTGCCACCCGGGTCTCGGGGCAAGAGACCCAGTACTTC.

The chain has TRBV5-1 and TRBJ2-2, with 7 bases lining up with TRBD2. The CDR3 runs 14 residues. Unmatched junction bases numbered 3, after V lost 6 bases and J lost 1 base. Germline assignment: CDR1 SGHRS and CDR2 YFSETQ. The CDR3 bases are TGCGCCAGCACCAGCGGGGAGAACACCGGGGAGCTGTTTTTT. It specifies CASTSGENTGELFF.

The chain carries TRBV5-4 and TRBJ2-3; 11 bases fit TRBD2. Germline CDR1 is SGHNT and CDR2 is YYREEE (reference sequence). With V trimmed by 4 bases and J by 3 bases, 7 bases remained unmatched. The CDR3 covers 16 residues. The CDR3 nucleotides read TGTGCCAGCAGCAGCATAGCGGGAGGGCCGACAGATACGCAGTATTTT. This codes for CASSSIAGGPTDTQYF.

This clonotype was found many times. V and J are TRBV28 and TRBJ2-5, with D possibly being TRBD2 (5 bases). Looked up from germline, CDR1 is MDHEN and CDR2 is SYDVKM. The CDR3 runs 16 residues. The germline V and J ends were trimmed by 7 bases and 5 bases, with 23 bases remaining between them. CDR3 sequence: CASKSPGPPGWETQYF. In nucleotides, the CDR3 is TGTGCCAGCAAATCCCCCGGGCCCCCGGGGTGGGAGACCCAGTACTTC.

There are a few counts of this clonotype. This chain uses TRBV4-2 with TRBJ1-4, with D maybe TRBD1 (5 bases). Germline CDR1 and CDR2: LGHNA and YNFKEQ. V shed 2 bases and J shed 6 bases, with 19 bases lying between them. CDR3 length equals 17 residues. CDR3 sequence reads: CASSQQGESLRHEKLFF. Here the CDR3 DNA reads TGTGCCAGCAGCCAACAAGGGGAGTCCCTCAGGCATGAAAAACTGTTTTTT.

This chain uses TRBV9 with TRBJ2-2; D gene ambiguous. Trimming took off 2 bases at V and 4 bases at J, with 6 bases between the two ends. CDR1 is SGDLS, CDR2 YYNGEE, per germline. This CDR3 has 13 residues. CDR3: CASSVATTGELFF. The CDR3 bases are TGTGCCAGCAGCGTGGCGACCACCGGGGAGCTGTTTTTT.

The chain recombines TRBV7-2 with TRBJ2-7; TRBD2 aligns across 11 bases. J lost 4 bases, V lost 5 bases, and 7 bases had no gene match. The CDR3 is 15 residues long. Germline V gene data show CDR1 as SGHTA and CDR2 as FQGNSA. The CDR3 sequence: CASSAASGRIYEQYF. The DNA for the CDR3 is TGTGCCAGCAGCGCAGCTAGCGGGAGGATTTACGAGCAGTACTTC.

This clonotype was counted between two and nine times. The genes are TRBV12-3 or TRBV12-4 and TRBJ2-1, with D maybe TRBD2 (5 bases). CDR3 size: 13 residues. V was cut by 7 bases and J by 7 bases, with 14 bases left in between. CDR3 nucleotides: TGTGCCAGCACCGGTCTCCCGGGGAATGAGCAGTTCTTC. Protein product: CASTGLPGNEQFF.

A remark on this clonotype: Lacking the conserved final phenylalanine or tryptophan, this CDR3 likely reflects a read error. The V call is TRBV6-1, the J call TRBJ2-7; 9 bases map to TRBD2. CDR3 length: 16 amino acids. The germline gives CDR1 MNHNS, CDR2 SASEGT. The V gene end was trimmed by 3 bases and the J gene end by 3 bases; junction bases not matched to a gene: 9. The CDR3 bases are TGTGCCAGCAGTGACCCGAATTGGCGGGGGGGCTACGAGCAGTACCTC. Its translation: CASSDPNWRGGYEQYL.